Listed below are T cell receptor beta chains from one sample, sequenced in a study of blood T cell repertoires in COVID-19. Measured with immunoSEQ multiplex PCR; TCRdb has only the in-frame clones, and not every one. The data hold 330,000 or so clones, with approximately 90% observed a single time. Sequenced sample: peripheral blood. The receptor source for this set is a man aged 25-45 years with COVID-19, enrolled during active disease. Both conserved end residues are part of each CDR3. Fields, in order: J gene, V gene, D gene, clone size, CDR3 length, CDR3 protein, CDR3 DNA. D genes are given only for firm matches. Part of the rows lack a size; the others show once, few, many or a class for expanded clones.

>TRBJ1-5|TRBV10-2|-|-|13
CASSRGINQPQHF
TGCGCCAGCTCGAGGGGGATAAATCAGCCCCAGCATTTT
>TRBJ2-3|TRBV6-5|-|-|13
CASSPQLDDTQYF
TGTGCCAGCAGTCCCCAACTAGATGATACGCAGTATTTT
>TRBJ2-5|TRBV20-1|-|-|11
CSARGGGSQYF
TGCAGTGCTAGGGGAGGGGGGTCCCAGTACTTC
>TRBJ1-2|TRBV12-3/TRBV12-4|-|-|13
CASSLEGNVGYTF
TGTGCCAGCAGTTTAGAGGGGAATGTGGGCTACACCTTC
>TRBJ2-5|TRBV29-1|TRBD1|-|13
CSGGGQGGETQYF
TGCAGCGGGGGGGGACAGGGAGGAGAGACCCAGTACTTC
>TRBJ2-7|TRBV7-2|TRBD1|once|15
CASSLDGTGLDEQYF
TGTGCCAGCAGCTTAGATGGGACAGGGCTCGACGAGCAGTACTTC
>TRBJ2-3|TRBV28|-|-|15
CASRGGGPSTDTQYF
TGTGCCAGCAGGGGCGGCGGGCCTAGCACAGATACGCAGTATTTT
>TRBJ2-2|TRBV7-2|TRBD2|-|16
CASSLVAQGGAGELFF
TGTGCCAGCAGCTTAGTGGCGCAGGGAGGGGCCGGGGAGCTGTTTTTT
>TRBJ2-3|TRBV19|TRBD1|-|16
CASSPWDRRTTDTQYF
TGTGCCAGTAGTCCCTGGGACAGGCGGACCACAGATACGCAGTATTTT
>TRBJ2-5|TRBV18|-|-|11
CASSRGETQYF
TGTGCCAGCTCACGAGGAGAGACCCAGTACTTC
>TRBJ2-1|TRBV11-2|-|-|13
CASSLGPNNEQFF
TGTGCCAGCAGCTTAGGGCCCAACAATGAGCAGTTCTTC
>TRBJ1-1|TRBV11-2|-|-|14
CASSFDRMNTEAFF
TGTGCCAGCAGCTTTGACAGAATGAACACTGAAGCTTTCTTT
>TRBJ1-5|TRBV4-3|-|-|20
CASSQEVWIQGGGSNQPQHF
TGCGCCAGCAGCCAAGAGGTGTGGATACAGGGTGGGGGTAGCAATCAGCCCCAGCATTTT
>TRBJ2-7|TRBV3-1/TRBV3-2|TRBD2|-|14
CASSRGLGSYEQYF
TGTGCCAGCAGCCGCGGACTAGGCTCCTACGAGCAGTACTTC
>TRBJ2-5|TRBV4-1|TRBD1|few|15
CASSQGQKKQETQYF
TGCGCCAGCAGCCAGGGACAGAAAAAACAAGAGACCCAGTACTTC
>TRBJ2-5|TRBV21-1|-|-|15
CASRPSGALGETQYF
TGTGCCAGCAGGCCATCAGGGGCCCTGGGAGAGACCCAGTACTTC
>TRBJ2-2|TRBV3-1/TRBV3-2|TRBD1|-|17
CASSPLSTGLYTGELFF
TGTGCCAGCAGCCCCCTCTCGACAGGGCTTTACACCGGGGAGCTGTTTTTT
>TRBJ2-5|TRBV7-2|-|-|18
CASSLEMRGGGAVETQYF
TGTGCCAGCAGCTTAGAGATGCGGGGTGGAGGGGCTGTTGAGACCCAGTACTTC
>TRBJ1-6|TRBV7-6|-|-|15
CASSPRGGDNSPLHF
TGTGCCAGCAGCCCCCGGGGGGGTGATAATTCACCCCTCCACTTT
>TRBJ2-3|TRBV6-5|-|-|11
CASSSRDTQYF
TGTGCCAGCAGTTCTAGAGATACGCAGTATTTT
>TRBJ1-1|TRBV18|-|once|14
CASSSKGEGTEAFF
TGTGCCAGCTCATCAAAAGGGGAGGGCACTGAAGCTTTCTTT
>TRBJ2-5|TRBV5-1|-|-|14
CASSLYRTQETQYF
TGCGCCAGCAGCTTGTACAGAACCCAAGAGACCCAGTACTTC
>TRBJ2-3|TRBV9|-|-|17
CASSVRSRDFDTDTQYF
TGTGCCAGCAGCGTGAGATCCCGGGACTTCGACACAGATACGCAGTATTTT
>TRBJ1-1|TRBV7-9|-|-|13
CASGREVTRWAFF
TGTGCCAGCGGCCGTGAGGTGACGCGGTGGGCTTTCTTT
>TRBJ1-2|TRBV6-5|-|-|13
CASRRRDAGGYTF
TGTGCCAGCAGACGACGGGACGCGGGAGGCTACACCTTC
>TRBJ2-2|TRBV6-5|-|-|14
CASTRGRNTGELFF
TGTGCCAGCACCCGCGGGCGGAACACCGGGGAGCTGTTTTTT
>TRBJ1-1|TRBV5-1|-|few|13
CASSFTGNTEAFF
TGCGCCAGCAGCTTTACAGGGAACACTGAAGCTTTCTTT
>TRBJ1-1|TRBV19|-|-|13
CASSIGSRGFAFF
TGTGCCAGTAGTATAGGGAGTAGGGGATTCGCTTTCTTT
>TRBJ1-4|TRBV30|-|-|16
CAWRRTGIATNEKLFF
TGTGCCTGGAGGCGGACTGGAATAGCAACTAATGAAAAACTGTTTTTT
>TRBJ2-7|TRBV28|TRBD1|few|15
CASRSGQGVTYEQYF
TGTGCCAGCAGGTCTGGACAGGGAGTCACCTACGAGCAGTACTTC
>TRBJ1-2|TRBV6-5|-|once|15
CASSYRDFLHYGYTF
TGTGCCAGCAGTTACCGGGACTTCCTCCACTATGGCTACACCTTC
>TRBJ2-6|TRBV4-2|-|-|12
CASSPGFNVLTF
TGTGCCAGCAGCCCGGGTTTCAACGTCCTGACTTTC
>TRBJ1-6|TRBV30|TRBD1|-|15
CAWSVRDRDNSPLHF
TGTGCCTGGAGTGTAAGGGACAGGGATAATTCACCCCTCCACTTT
>TRBJ2-7|TRBV27|TRBD1|-|14
CASTTGDPSYEQYF
TGTGCCAGCACTACAGGGGACCCGTCCTACGAGCAGTACTTC
>TRBJ2-5|TRBV5-1|TRBD1|-|15
CASSKGTGTGETQYF
TGCGCCAGCAGCAAAGGGACAGGGACGGGAGAGACCCAGTACTTC
>TRBJ2-5|TRBV29-1|-|-|13
CSVDRGAVETQYF
TGCAGCGTTGACAGGGGCGCAGTGGAGACCCAGTACTTC
>TRBJ2-7|TRBV5-5|TRBD1|-|17
CASSLKGGEGWYGEQYF
TGTGCCAGCAGCTTGAAAGGGGGCGAAGGTTGGTACGGCGAGCAGTACTTC
>TRBJ2-3|TRBV9|-|-|16
CASSKQEGVSTDTQYF
TGTGCCAGCAGCAAACAAGAGGGGGTTAGCACAGATACGCAGTATTTT
>TRBJ1-5|TRBV4-2|-|-|16
CASSPTWAGREQPQHF
TGTGCCAGCAGCCCTACTTGGGCGGGGAGGGAACAGCCCCAGCATTTT
>TRBJ2-6|TRBV6-5|TRBD1|-|15
CASITTGAGANVLTF
TGTGCCAGCATCACGACAGGGGCCGGGGCCAACGTCCTGACTTTC
>TRBJ1-5|TRBV19|-|-|14
CASSIDGWRQPQHF
TGTGCCAGTAGTATAGACGGGTGGCGTCAGCCCCAGCATTTT
>TRBJ1-5|TRBV30|-|few|13
CAWSGRSDQPQHF
TGTGCCTGGAGTGGTCGAAGCGATCAGCCCCAGCATTTT
>TRBJ1-6|TRBV5-1|-|-|14
CASSLDRVNSPLHF
TGCGCCAGCAGCTTGGACAGGGTGAATTCACCCCTCCACTTT
>TRBJ2-3|TRBV28|TRBD2|-|16
CASSVTSGSSSAWQYF
TGTGCCAGCAGTGTGACTAGCGGGAGTAGCTCGGCCTGGCAGTATTTT
>TRBJ2-3|TRBV10-3|TRBD1|-|15
CAIGTGVTSTDTQYF
TGTGCCATCGGGACAGGTGTAACTAGCACAGATACGCAGTATTTT
>TRBJ1-1|TRBV3-1/TRBV3-2|TRBD1|-|13
CASSSGQLFEAFF
TGTGCCAGCAGCTCGGGACAGCTCTTTGAAGCTTTCTTT
>TRBJ1-5|TRBV6-2/TRBV6-3|TRBD1|-|19
CASSYPRDRPLGSNQPQHF
TGTGCCAGCAGTTACCCAAGGGACAGGCCCCTCGGGAGCAATCAGCCCCAGCATTTT